The rows below give T cell receptor beta chains drawn from one sample of a study of T cells in Graves' hyperthyroidism and ophthalmopathy. TCRdb re-derived calls from the multiplex PCR reads in MiXCR, one entry per CDR3 protein. The table includes roughly 740,000 distinct CDR3 sequences, roughly 15% detected once. Source material: blood. The receptors stem from a young man with Graves' hyperthyroidism. Both conserved end residues are part of each CDR3. Fields, in order: V gene, clone size, CDR3 length, J gene, D gene, CDR3 DNA, CDR3 protein. The D gene is left open where the match is weak. The size entry is marked missing in some rows and otherwise reads once, few, many or a size class.

V gene: TRBV28
clone size: few
CDR3 length: 12
J gene: TRBJ1-5
D gene: -
CDR3 DNA: TGTGCCAGCACAGAGGGCAATCAGCCCCAGCATTTT
CDR3 protein: CASTEGNQPQHF

V gene: TRBV24-1
clone size: many
CDR3 length: 16
J gene: TRBJ1-5
D gene: TRBD1
CDR3 DNA: TGTGCCACCAGTGATTCAGGGACAGGGCTTTACCAGCCCCAGCATTTT
CDR3 protein: CATSDSGTGLYQPQHF

V gene: TRBV27
clone size: few
CDR3 length: 15
J gene: TRBJ2-5
D gene: TRBD2
CDR3 DNA: TGTGCCAGCAGTTCGATAGCGGGAGACCGCAAGACCCAGTACTTC
CDR3 protein: CASSSIAGDRKTQYF

V gene: TRBV11-3
clone size: -
CDR3 length: 16
J gene: TRBJ2-1
D gene: TRBD2
CDR3 DNA: TGTGCCAGCAGCTTCCCGGAGGGACTAGCGGGGTATGAGCAGTTCTTC
CDR3 protein: CASSFPEGLAGYEQFF

V gene: TRBV29-1
clone size: many
CDR3 length: 16
J gene: TRBJ2-1
D gene: TRBD2
CDR3 DNA: TGCAGCGTTGTCCCCCTGGGAGGGAGGGCCTTGTTTGAGCAGTTCTTC
CDR3 protein: CSVVPLGGRALFEQFF

V gene: TRBV6-2/TRBV6-3
clone size: many
CDR3 length: 13
J gene: TRBJ1-1
D gene: -
CDR3 DNA: TGTGCCAGCAGTTACTCCGAACTCAACGAAGCTTTCTTT
CDR3 protein: CASSYSELNEAFF

V gene: TRBV12-3/TRBV12-4
clone size: -
CDR3 length: 15
J gene: TRBJ1-6
D gene: -
CDR3 DNA: TGTGCCAGCAGTTTTAGGGGTCCCTATAATTCACCCCTCCACTTT
CDR3 protein: CASSFRGPYNSPLHF

V gene: TRBV28
clone size: -
CDR3 length: 15
J gene: TRBJ2-7
D gene: -
CDR3 DNA: TGTGCCAGCGGGCCGGTGGGCGGGACCTCCTACGAGCAGTACTTC
CDR3 protein: CASGPVGGTSYEQYF

V gene: TRBV4-2
clone size: -
CDR3 length: 15
J gene: TRBJ2-7
D gene: TRBD2
CDR3 DNA: TGTGCCAGCAGCCGAGTCCTAGCGGGAGCCCACGAGCAGTACTTC
CDR3 protein: CASSRVLAGAHEQYF

V gene: TRBV19
clone size: -
CDR3 length: 16
J gene: TRBJ1-1
D gene: -
CDR3 DNA: TGTGCCAGTAGTCCGACAAGTAACTTACTGAACACTGAAGCTTTCTTT
CDR3 protein: CASSPTSNLLNTEAFF

V gene: TRBV5-1
clone size: many
CDR3 length: 14
J gene: TRBJ2-3
D gene: -
CDR3 DNA: TGCGCCAGCAGCTTCCGGGACAGCACAGATACGCAGTATTTT
CDR3 protein: CASSFRDSTDTQYF

V gene: TRBV3-1
clone size: many
CDR3 length: 13
J gene: TRBJ1-4
D gene: -
CDR3 DNA: TGTGCCAGCAGCCAAGGTGAGATCGGGAAACTGTTTTTT
CDR3 protein: CASSQGEIGKLFF

V gene: TRBV2
clone size: few
CDR3 length: 13
J gene: TRBJ2-4
D gene: -
CDR3 DNA: TGTGCCAGCAGTTCGGACAATTCGAACATTCAGTACTTC
CDR3 protein: CASSSDNSNIQYF

V gene: TRBV14
clone size: -
CDR3 length: 15
J gene: TRBJ2-1
D gene: -
CDR3 DNA: TGTGCCAGCAGCCAAGATAGAAGGAGGGGAAGTGAGCAGTTCTTC
CDR3 protein: CASSQDRRRGSEQFF

V gene: TRBV3-1
clone size: many
CDR3 length: 13
J gene: TRBJ2-7
D gene: -
CDR3 DNA: TGTGCCAGCAGCCAAGACAGGGGCGGCGAGCAGTACTTC
CDR3 protein: CASSQDRGGEQYF